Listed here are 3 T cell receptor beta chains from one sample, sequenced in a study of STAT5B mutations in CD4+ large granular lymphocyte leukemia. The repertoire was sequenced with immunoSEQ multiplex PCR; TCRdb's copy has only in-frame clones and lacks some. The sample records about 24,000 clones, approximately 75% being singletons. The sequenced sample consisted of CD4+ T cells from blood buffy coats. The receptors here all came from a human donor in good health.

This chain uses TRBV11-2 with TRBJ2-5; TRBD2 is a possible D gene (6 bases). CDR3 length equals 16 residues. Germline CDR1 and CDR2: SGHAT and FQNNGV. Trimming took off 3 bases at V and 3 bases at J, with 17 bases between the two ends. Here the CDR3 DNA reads TGTGCCAGCAGCTTCGCCCTTTTGCGGGGAGAAGAGACCCAGTACTTC. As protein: CASSFALLRGEETQYF.

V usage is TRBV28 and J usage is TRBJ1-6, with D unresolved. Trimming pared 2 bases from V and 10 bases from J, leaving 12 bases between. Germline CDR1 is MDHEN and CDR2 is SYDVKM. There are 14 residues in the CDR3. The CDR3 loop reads CASSLGQIVSPLHF. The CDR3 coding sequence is TGTGCCAGCAGTTTAGGCCAGATAGTCTCACCCCTCCACTTT.

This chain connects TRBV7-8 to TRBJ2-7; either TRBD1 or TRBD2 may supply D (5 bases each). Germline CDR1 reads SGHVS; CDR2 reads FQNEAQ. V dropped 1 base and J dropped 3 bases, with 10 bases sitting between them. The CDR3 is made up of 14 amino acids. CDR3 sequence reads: CASSLDGAVYEQYF. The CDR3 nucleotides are TGTGCCAGCAGCTTAGACGGGGCCGTCTACGAGCAGTACTTC.